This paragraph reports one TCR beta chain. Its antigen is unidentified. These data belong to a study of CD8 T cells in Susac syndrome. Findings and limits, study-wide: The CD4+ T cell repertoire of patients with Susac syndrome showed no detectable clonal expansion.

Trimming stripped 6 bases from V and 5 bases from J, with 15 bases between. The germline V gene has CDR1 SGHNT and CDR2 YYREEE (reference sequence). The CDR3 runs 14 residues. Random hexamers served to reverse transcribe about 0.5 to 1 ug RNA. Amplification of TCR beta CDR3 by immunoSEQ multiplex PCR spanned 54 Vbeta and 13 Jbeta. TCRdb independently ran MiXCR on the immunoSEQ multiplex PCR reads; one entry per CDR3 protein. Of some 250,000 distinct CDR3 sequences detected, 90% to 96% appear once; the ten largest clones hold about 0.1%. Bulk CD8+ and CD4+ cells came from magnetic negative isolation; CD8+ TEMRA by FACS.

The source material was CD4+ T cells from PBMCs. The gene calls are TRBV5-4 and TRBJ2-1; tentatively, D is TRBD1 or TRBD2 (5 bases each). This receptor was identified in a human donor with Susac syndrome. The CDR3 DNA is TGTGCCAGCACCCATCGGGGCCGGGACAATGAGCAGTTCTTC. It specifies CASTHRGRDNEQFF.